This T cell receptor beta chain was profiled in a study of early T cells in non-severe SARS-CoV-2 infection. This clonotype occurred many times. TCRdb processed the 5' RACE reads anew with MiXCR; each CDR3 protein has one entry. Found here are 100,000 to 130,000 distinct CDR3 sequences, approximately 10% of them singletons; the top ten hold about 8.1%. Sequencing used whole blood. This clonotype originated in an adult who was a healthcare worker with PCR-confirmed SARS-CoV-2 infection or an uninfected control (not recorded which).

The CDR3 sequence: CASSVSRATEAFF. The CDR3 bases are TGTGCCAGCAGTGTTTCAAGGGCCACTGAAGCTTTCTTT. This chain links TRBV6-1 with TRBJ1-1; D call uncertain. This CDR3 spans 13 amino acids. CDR1 and CDR2 (germline): MNHNS, SASEGT. V was clipped by 4 bases and J by 4 bases, with 10 bases between them.